The rows below give T cell receptor beta chains drawn from one sample of a study of blood T cell repertoires in COVID-19. The data were produced by immunoSEQ multiplex PCR, yet TCRdb's version contains in-frame clones alone and is incomplete. The sample consists of a few hundred thousand clones, roughly 86% of them appearing once. The sequenced material came from peripheral blood. The receptors stem from a man aged 35-49 years who had recovered from COVID-19. Each CDR3 is given with its conserved first and last residue. D genes are given only for firm matches. Clone size, where shown, is once, few, many, or a class for clones that have expanded.

CDR3nt: TGTGCCAGCAGCCAGCAGACAGGGTCCGGGGAGCTGTTTTTT; CDR3aa: CASSQQTGSGELFF; abundance: .; v_gene: TRBV3-1/TRBV3-2; d_gene: TRBD1; j_gene: TRBJ2-2
CDR3nt: TGTGCCAGCAGCCCCAAGACTGCTCTTTCAACTAATGAAAAACTGTTTTTT; CDR3aa: CASSPKTALSTNEKLFF; abundance: few; v_gene: TRBV7-6; d_gene: .; j_gene: TRBJ1-4
CDR3nt: TGTGCCAGCAGCCCACAGGAGGGCTACACCTTC; CDR3aa: CASSPQEGYTF; abundance: .; v_gene: TRBV7-2; d_gene: .; j_gene: TRBJ1-2
CDR3nt: TGTGCCAGCCGGACAGGGAGTGGCTACACCTTC; CDR3aa: CASRTGSGYTF; abundance: .; v_gene: TRBV5-8; d_gene: TRBD1; j_gene: TRBJ1-2
CDR3nt: TGTGCCAGCAACAACAGGGTGGGGACGAACACTGAAGCTTTCTTT; CDR3aa: CASNNRVGTNTEAFF; abundance: .; v_gene: TRBV6-5; d_gene: .; j_gene: TRBJ1-1
CDR3nt: TGTGCCTGGAGGCGTAGCGGGAGCGCGAACACCGGGGAGCTGTTTTTT; CDR3aa: CAWRRSGSANTGELFF; abundance: .; v_gene: TRBV30; d_gene: TRBD2; j_gene: TRBJ2-2
CDR3nt: TGCGCCAGCAGTCCTTCTCAGGGGTTGAGTATCTCTGAAGCTTTCTTT; CDR3aa: CASSPSQGLSISEAFF; abundance: .; v_gene: TRBV23-1; d_gene: .; j_gene: TRBJ1-1
CDR3nt: TGTGCCAGCAGCTTAGCCGTGGCAGAGAACACTGAAGCTTTCTTT; CDR3aa: CASSLAVAENTEAFF; abundance: .; v_gene: TRBV7-9; d_gene: .; j_gene: TRBJ1-1
CDR3nt: TGCAGCGTGGGGACAGGGGAAGAGACCCAGTACTTC; CDR3aa: CSVGTGEETQYF; abundance: .; v_gene: TRBV29-1; d_gene: TRBD1; j_gene: TRBJ2-5
CDR3nt: TGTGCCAGCAGCCCGACCGGAGGGGTAAACACCATATATTTT; CDR3aa: CASSPTGGVNTIYF; abundance: .; v_gene: TRBV9; d_gene: .; j_gene: TRBJ1-3
CDR3nt: TGTGCCAGCAGCCAAGGAGCGGGGGGAATAAAGACCCAGTACTTC; CDR3aa: CASSQGAGGIKTQYF; abundance: .; v_gene: TRBV3-1/TRBV3-2; d_gene: TRBD2; j_gene: TRBJ2-5
CDR3nt: TGCAGCGTTGTTGGAGAGAGGATAGCCTACAATGAGCAGTTCTTC; CDR3aa: CSVVGERIAYNEQFF; abundance: few; v_gene: TRBV29-1; d_gene: .; j_gene: TRBJ2-1
CDR3nt: TGTGCCACCAGCAGAGATAGGGGCCTCCAAGAGACCCAGTACTTC; CDR3aa: CATSRDRGLQETQYF; abundance: few; v_gene: TRBV15; d_gene: .; j_gene: TRBJ2-5
CDR3nt: TGTGCCTGGTTTGGCGGGTACACTGAAGCTTTCTTT; CDR3aa: CAWFGGYTEAFF; abundance: .; v_gene: TRBV30; d_gene: .; j_gene: TRBJ1-1
CDR3nt: TGTGCCATACCCGGGACAGGGGCTATGGGCTACACCTTC; CDR3aa: CAIPGTGAMGYTF; abundance: .; v_gene: TRBV10-3; d_gene: TRBD1; j_gene: TRBJ1-2
CDR3nt: TGTGCCAGCAGCGTGGACAGGGTCGCCTACGAGCAGTACTTC; CDR3aa: CASSVDRVAYEQYF; abundance: .; v_gene: TRBV11-1; d_gene: TRBD1; j_gene: TRBJ2-7
CDR3nt: TGCGCCAGCATGATAGCGGAGACCCAGTACTTC; CDR3aa: CASMIAETQYF; abundance: .; v_gene: TRBV10-2; d_gene: .; j_gene: TRBJ2-5
CDR3nt: TGTGCCATCAGCCCGGGGCAGGGGGTTGTAGGTGAGCAGTTCTTC; CDR3aa: CAISPGQGVVGEQFF; abundance: .; v_gene: TRBV10-3; d_gene: TRBD1; j_gene: TRBJ2-1
CDR3nt: TGCGCCGTCCGAATGGCGGCGAACTCCTACGAGCAGTACTTC; CDR3aa: CAVRMAANSYEQYF; abundance: .; v_gene: TRBV10-2; d_gene: .; j_gene: TRBJ2-7
CDR3nt: TGTGCCAGCAGAGCCGGACAGTCCTACGAGCAGTACTTC; CDR3aa: CASRAGQSYEQYF; abundance: .; v_gene: TRBV7-9; d_gene: .; j_gene: TRBJ2-7
CDR3nt: TGCAGCGTCGAAGGTCCGGGACTAGGGCTCGGAATAAGAGGGGAGCAGTACTTC; CDR3aa: CSVEGPGLGLGIRGEQYF; abundance: .; v_gene: TRBV29-1; d_gene: TRBD2; j_gene: TRBJ2-7
CDR3nt: TGTGCCAGCAGCCCCAAGGGGTGGACTGAAGCTTTCTTT; CDR3aa: CASSPKGWTEAFF; abundance: .; v_gene: TRBV7-8; d_gene: .; j_gene: TRBJ1-1
CDR3nt: TGCGCCAGCAGCCAAGATCGGACAGGGGAGGACGAGCAGTACTTC; CDR3aa: CASSQDRTGEDEQYF; abundance: .; v_gene: TRBV4-3; d_gene: TRBD1; j_gene: TRBJ2-7
CDR3nt: TGTGCCAGCAGCTACCGCGGACTCGACTACGAGCAGTACTTC; CDR3aa: CASSYRGLDYEQYF; abundance: .; v_gene: TRBV5-6; d_gene: .; j_gene: TRBJ2-7
CDR3nt: TGTGCCAGCAGCCCGACCACTAGTAGGGTCTACAATGAGCAGTTCTTC; CDR3aa: CASSPTTSRVYNEQFF; abundance: .; v_gene: TRBV4-2; d_gene: .; j_gene: TRBJ2-1
CDR3nt: TGTGCCAGTACCTTCGGGGGTAGACAGCCCCAGCATTTT; CDR3aa: CASTFGGRQPQHF; abundance: .; v_gene: TRBV19; d_gene: .; j_gene: TRBJ1-5
CDR3nt: TGTGCCAGCAGCTTAACGGAAGAGAGGGGGCGGAAAGCTTTCTTT; CDR3aa: CASSLTEERGRKAFF; abundance: once; v_gene: TRBV7-2; d_gene: TRBD1; j_gene: TRBJ1-1
CDR3nt: TGCGCCAGCAGCGAACCTATCGGACTAGCGGGGCGGACAGATACGCAGTATTTT; CDR3aa: CASSEPIGLAGRTDTQYF; abundance: .; v_gene: TRBV5-1; d_gene: TRBD2; j_gene: TRBJ2-3
CDR3nt: TGTGCCAGCAGCCCGGGGGGGAGCACTTCGTCCGGCTACACCTTC; CDR3aa: CASSPGGSTSSGYTF; abundance: .; v_gene: TRBV6-5; d_gene: .; j_gene: TRBJ1-2
CDR3nt: TGTGCCAGCAGCGTAGGGGGAGGGGATGGCTATGGCTACACCTTC; CDR3aa: CASSVGGGDGYGYTF; abundance: .; v_gene: TRBV9; d_gene: .; j_gene: TRBJ1-2
CDR3nt: TGTGCCAGTAGTGCCTTTGGGGGCGTCCCTTCCTACAATGAGCAGTTCTTC; CDR3aa: CASSAFGGVPSYNEQFF; abundance: once; v_gene: TRBV19; d_gene: .; j_gene: TRBJ2-1
CDR3nt: TGTGCCAGCAGCTTAGGCCTGGAAGGCGGCTATGGCTACACCTTC; CDR3aa: CASSLGLEGGYGYTF; abundance: .; v_gene: TRBV13; d_gene: .; j_gene: TRBJ1-2
CDR3nt: TGTGCCAGCAGTTACCTCACAGGAAACTATGGCTACACCTTC; CDR3aa: CASSYLTGNYGYTF; abundance: .; v_gene: TRBV6-6; d_gene: .; j_gene: TRBJ1-2
CDR3nt: TGTGCCAGCAGCTTGGACAGGGTCAATGAAAAACTGTTTTTT; CDR3aa: CASSLDRVNEKLFF; abundance: .; v_gene: TRBV11-3; d_gene: TRBD1; j_gene: TRBJ1-4
CDR3nt: TGTGCCAGTAGTATAGGCGGGATCGACACCGGGGAGCTGTTTTTT; CDR3aa: CASSIGGIDTGELFF; abundance: .; v_gene: TRBV19; d_gene: .; j_gene: TRBJ2-2
CDR3nt: TGTGCCAGCAGCCGGCTAGCGGGAGAGGGGTACGAGCAGTACTTC; CDR3aa: CASSRLAGEGYEQYF; abundance: .; v_gene: TRBV7-2; d_gene: TRBD2; j_gene: TRBJ2-7
CDR3nt: TGTGCCAGTAGTATGATTAGGGGTTGGACTAACTATGGCTACACCTTC; CDR3aa: CASSMIRGWTNYGYTF; abundance: .; v_gene: TRBV19; d_gene: .; j_gene: TRBJ1-2
CDR3nt: TGTGCCAGCAGCCACGGGACAGGGGTAACCGGGGAGCTGTTTTTT; CDR3aa: CASSHGTGVTGELFF; abundance: .; v_gene: TRBV3-1/TRBV3-2; d_gene: TRBD1; j_gene: TRBJ2-2
CDR3nt: TGTGCCAGCAGCTTATGGGGACTGGATTACAATGAGCAGTTCTTC; CDR3aa: CASSLWGLDYNEQFF; abundance: .; v_gene: TRBV7-9; d_gene: .; j_gene: TRBJ2-1
CDR3nt: TGTGCCAGCACTAGGCAGCTTTACACTGAAGCTTTCTTT; CDR3aa: CASTRQLYTEAFF; abundance: .; v_gene: TRBV12-3/TRBV12-4; d_gene: .; j_gene: TRBJ1-1
CDR3nt: TGTGCCAGTAGTCCACAGGGACTAGCGGGGTTCTCCCAGTACTTC; CDR3aa: CASSPQGLAGFSQYF; abundance: .; v_gene: TRBV19; d_gene: TRBD2; j_gene: TRBJ2-7
CDR3nt: TGTGCCAGCAGCTTAACTGGCGGGGCCTCCTACAATGAGCAGTTCTTC; CDR3aa: CASSLTGGASYNEQFF; abundance: .; v_gene: TRBV7-2; d_gene: .; j_gene: TRBJ2-1
CDR3nt: TGCGCCAGCAGCCAAGATATATACGGGGTTAGCACAGATACGCAGTATTTT; CDR3aa: CASSQDIYGVSTDTQYF; abundance: .; v_gene: TRBV4-3; d_gene: .; j_gene: TRBJ2-3
CDR3nt: TGTGCCACCAGCACCCCACTTGGGACTAACTACAATGAGCAGTTCTTC; CDR3aa: CATSTPLGTNYNEQFF; abundance: .; v_gene: TRBV15; d_gene: TRBD2; j_gene: TRBJ2-1
CDR3nt: TGTGCCAGCAGCTTGAAAAGCCTCCAAGAGACCCAGTACTTC; CDR3aa: CASSLKSLQETQYF; abundance: .; v_gene: TRBV5-4; d_gene: .; j_gene: TRBJ2-5
CDR3nt: TGTGCCAGCAGCGTAGGCAGGGGAGATTCACCCCTCCACTTT; CDR3aa: CASSVGRGDSPLHF; abundance: .; v_gene: TRBV9; d_gene: .; j_gene: TRBJ1-6
CDR3nt: TGTGCCAGCAGTGCGGGGGGCGGGTACGAGCAGTACTTC; CDR3aa: CASSAGGGYEQYF; abundance: .; v_gene: TRBV12-3/TRBV12-4; d_gene: TRBD2; j_gene: TRBJ2-7
CDR3nt: TGCAGTGCTAGAGATCGGAATGAGCAGTTCTTC; CDR3aa: CSARDRNEQFF; abundance: once; v_gene: TRBV20-1; d_gene: .; j_gene: TRBJ2-1
CDR3nt: TGTGCCAGCAGTTTATTCTGGGGGCCTGGATCTGAAGCTTTCTTT; CDR3aa: CASSLFWGPGSEAFF; abundance: .; v_gene: TRBV28; d_gene: .; j_gene: TRBJ1-1
CDR3nt: TGTGCCAGCAGTTTATTAACAGGGCTCAGCACAGATACGCAGTATTTT; CDR3aa: CASSLLTGLSTDTQYF; abundance: .; v_gene: TRBV27; d_gene: .; j_gene: TRBJ2-3
CDR3nt: TGTGCCAGCAGTCTACAGGGGGGTGAGCAGTTCTTC; CDR3aa: CASSLQGGEQFF; abundance: .; v_gene: TRBV6-5; d_gene: TRBD1; j_gene: TRBJ2-1
CDR3nt: TGTGCCACCAGCAGCAGGCAGTCCAATGAGCAGTTCTTC; CDR3aa: CATSSRQSNEQFF; abundance: .; v_gene: TRBV15; d_gene: .; j_gene: TRBJ2-1
CDR3nt: TGCAGCGTGGGAGGGGGAGGCTCCTACAATGAGCAGTTCTTC; CDR3aa: CSVGGGGSYNEQFF; abundance: .; v_gene: TRBV29-1; d_gene: .; j_gene: TRBJ2-1
CDR3nt: TGTGCCAGTAGGGCACGAGGTTCCCCTAGCGGGAGTGGGGTTGAGCAGTTCTTC; CDR3aa: CASRARGSPSGSGVEQFF; abundance: .; v_gene: TRBV19; d_gene: TRBD2; j_gene: TRBJ2-1